These T cell receptor beta chains were read from a single sample in a study of shared clonotypes between healthy human individuals. Repertoires were generated with immunoSEQ multiplex PCR, while TCRdb's copy carries only in-frame clones and drops some. Of roughly 2,500,000 clones in the sample, 80% to 95% were seen once. Sequences were obtained from naive CD4+ T cells from PBMCs. These receptors were collected from a young man in good health. Some clones in this sample may be carry-over from other donors' samples. The CDR3 runs from the conserved cysteine through the conserved F or W. D genes are given only for firm matches.

V	J	D	CDR3	DNA
TRBV6-1	TRBJ1-1	.	CASSESLGRARLNTEAFF	TGTGCCAGCAGTGAATCCCTGGGCAGGGCGCGTCTGAACACTGAAGCTTTCTTT
TRBV9	TRBJ2-1	.	CASSVDPRSSYNEQFF	TGTGCCAGCAGCGTTGACCCGAGGAGCTCCTACAATGAGCAGTTCTTC
TRBV28	TRBJ2-1	TRBD1	CASLSGQILNEQFF	TGTGCCAGCCTCTCGGGACAGATACTCAATGAGCAGTTCTTC
TRBV28	TRBJ2-1	.	CASSSSRYNEQFF	TGTGCCAGCAGTTCTTCACGTTACAATGAGCAGTTCTTC
TRBV19	TRBJ2-3	TRBD1	CASIGPPGQGRGDTQYF	TGTGCCAGTATTGGCCCCCCTGGACAGGGGCGGGGAGATACGCAGTATTTT
TRBV28	TRBJ1-3	.	CASRTTGFSGNTIYF	TGTGCCAGCAGAACAACAGGGTTCTCTGGAAACACCATATATTTT
TRBV5-4	TRBJ2-7	TRBD1	CASSPWMSSDRTGPSEQYF	TGTGCCAGCAGCCCATGGATGTCGTCGGACAGGACGGGGCCTTCCGAGCAGTACTTC
TRBV29-1	TRBJ2-1	TRBD2	CSVERIAGGSYNEQFF	TGCAGCGTGGAAAGGATCGCGGGAGGGTCCTACAATGAGCAGTTCTTC
TRBV5-1	TRBJ2-3	.	CASSLGTVGTDTQYF	TGCGCCAGCAGCTTGGGGACTGTCGGCACAGATACGCAGTATTTT
TRBV7-2	TRBJ2-7	TRBD2	CASSWGLAGVGEQYF	TGTGCCAGCAGCTGGGGACTAGCGGGAGTGGGTGAGCAGTACTTC
TRBV5-6	TRBJ2-2	.	CASSPLLGRPGELFF	TGTGCCAGCAGCCCCCTCTTAGGGCGGCCCGGGGAGCTGTTTTTT
TRBV28	TRBJ2-5	.	CASRKGETQYF	TGTGCCAGCAGAAAGGGAGAGACCCAGTACTTC
TRBV4-2	TRBJ1-2	.	CASSHTSRGADGYTF	TGTGCCAGCAGCCACACCTCTCGAGGGGCGGATGGCTACACCTTC